A selection of T cell receptor beta chains follows, all from one sample in a study of cytomegalovirus exposure and HLA in healthy donors. Measured with immunoSEQ multiplex PCR; TCRdb has only the in-frame clones, and not every one. This table holds about 120,000 clones, more than 95% found once. Sequenced sample: PBMCs. These TCRs come from a man in his late teens or twenties in good health and CMV-seronegative. CDR3s include the opening cysteine and the closing phenylalanine or tryptophan. D genes are given only for firm matches. Size tells how often a clone was seen (once, few, many) or the class of an expanded clone, and some rows leave it out.

TRBJ2-7	.	16	TRBV7-9	TRBD2	TGTGCCAGCAGCCTGAGGACTAGCGGGAGGGCGGGCGAGCAGTACTTC	CASSLRTSGRAGEQYF
TRBJ2-7	.	13	TRBV23-1	.	TGCGCCAGAAGTCCGGGGGGCGTCTACGAGCAGTACTTC	CARSPGGVYEQYF
TRBJ2-3	.	13	TRBV13	.	TGTGCCAGCAGCTTAGGGCCGACACATACGCAGTATTTT	CASSLGPTHTQYF
TRBJ2-1	few	17	TRBV21-1	.	TGTGCCGGCATCCTCTCGCCCCCTACCAACCGGGAAGGCGAGCAGTTCTTC	CAGILSPPTNREGEQFF
TRBJ1-4	few	17	TRBV30	TRBD1	TGTGCCTGGAGTGCCCCAGACAGGGGGCGTACTAATGAAAAACTGTTTTTT	CAWSAPDRGRTNEKLFF
TRBJ2-3	.	15	TRBV7-2	TRBD2	TGTGCCAGCAGCTCCGGACTAGCGGACACAGATACGCAGTATTTT	CASSSGLADTDTQYF
TRBJ2-1	.	16	TRBV7-3	TRBD2	TGTGCCAGCAGCATCTCTAGCGGGAGGCCCTACAATGAGCAGTTCTTC	CASSISSGRPYNEQFF
TRBJ2-5	.	14	TRBV7-2	TRBD2	TGTGCCAGCAGCCGGACTAGCCTCCAAGAGACCCAGTACTTC	CASSRTSLQETQYF
TRBJ1-2	.	13	TRBV7-9	TRBD1	TGTGCCAGCAGCTTAGGACAGGGTATTGGCTACACCTTC	CASSLGQGIGYTF
TRBJ1-1	few	13	TRBV6-1	.	TGTGCCAGCAGACCTCCAGGGGACACTGAAGCTTTCTTT	CASRPPGDTEAFF
TRBJ2-1	.	12	TRBV27	.	TGTGCCAGCAGTTTAACAGTTAATGAGCAGTTCTTC	CASSLTVNEQFF
TRBJ1-5	once	16	TRBV9	TRBD1	TGTGCCAGCAGCCCCGGGGGGGGACAGAGTAATCAGCCCCAGCATTTT	CASSPGGGQSNQPQHF
TRBJ1-5	.	15	TRBV6-1	.	TGTGCCAGCAGTGAAGGGGGGGGGAGAAATCAGCCCCAGCATTTT	CASSEGGGRNQPQHF
TRBJ2-7	.	13	TRBV28	.	TGTGCCAGCAGTGCAGGGACTGGCGACGAGCAGTACTTC	CASSAGTGDEQYF
TRBJ2-7	.	16	TRBV28	.	TGTGCCAGCAAATCTGGCGTCACGGGACACCTCCGGGGGCAGTACTTC	CASKSGVTGHLRGQYF
TRBJ2-7	.	15	TRBV19	.	TGTGCCAGTAGTATAGACAGCGGCTTAATTTACGAGCAGTACTTC	CASSIDSGLIYEQYF
TRBJ2-2	.	14	TRBV11-3	TRBD1	TGTGCCAGCAGCTTAACGACAGGGCACGGGGAGCTGTTTTTT	CASSLTTGHGELFF
TRBJ2-1	.	18	TRBV9	.	TGTGCCAGCAGCGTAGGTTCCCTTGGCGGGATCTCCTACAATGAGCAGTTCTTC	CASSVGSLGGISYNEQFF
TRBJ2-3	.	16	TRBV6-6	TRBD2	TGTGCCAGCAGTTACTCGGGTAGCGGGGGCACAGATACGCAGTATTTT	CASSYSGSGGTDTQYF
TRBJ2-1	.	18	TRBV4-3	.	TGCGCCAGCAGCCAACCTGGACTACCCGGGAGCCCCTACAATGAGCAGTTCTTC	CASSQPGLPGSPYNEQFF
TRBJ1-3	.	15	TRBV4-2	.	TGTGCCAGCAGCCTGGGGGGGGAAGCTGGAAACACCATATATTTT	CASSLGGEAGNTIYF
TRBJ2-7	.	13	TRBV7-9	TRBD1	TGTGCCAGCAGCTCCTGGACAGGGAACGAGCAGTACTTC	CASSSWTGNEQYF